This T cell receptor beta chain was identified during a study of blood T cell repertoires in COVID-19 (dated by TCRdb to about 2020). For the wider study: Samples from collaborators originated in the United States, Italy and Spain and spanned both the acute and convalescent phases of COVID-19. Samples were obtained from the ongoing ImmuneRACE study (first 160 participants) and from 1,254 subjects provided by 6 global collaborators. A de-identified subject ID, COVID-19 status, age in years and sex were almost always included in the sample metadata. The repertoires were released in a freely available public database meant as a resource for research on the immune response to SARS-CoV-2. Subjects who had been exposed to COVID-19, were actively infected with it, or had recovered from it provided the deeply sampled blood TCRbeta repertoires that made up the dataset. The prospective study material was composed of cDNA or gDNA derived from T cells, B-cell-depleted T cells, or PBMCs. Where available, HLA class I and class II types were taken from metadata supplied by the sample provider and were not determined by assay-based typing. The study at large found these results: The quantity of clinical and demographic metadata differed by source and by participant and was supplied without curation.

At one collaborating source in Seattle, patients were enrolled during active infection and were followed longitudinally through the course of disease. Whole blood was collected in K2EDTA tubes by collaborating institutions according to the institutions' own protocols. For TCRbeta analysis, collaborator samples were shipped as frozen whole blood, as isolated PBMCs, or as DNA extracted from either sample type. CDR1 and CDR2 were assigned from the germline V gene (reference sequence) as LGHDT and YNNKEL. V is trimmed back by 3 bases and J by 12 bases, and the junction contains 10 bases that no gene match accounts for. Inclusive of the bounding cysteine and phenylalanine, the CDR3 is 13 residues long. The DNA shown is the 39-base CDR3, in frame from base 1. As to this clone: Its cognate antigen has yet to be identified. No qualities accompany the bases; no much larger clone lies one base away.

The immunoSEQ Assay, a bias-controlled multiplex PCR, was used to amplify TCRbeta CDR3 regions from genomic DNA. Per the source publication's procedure: The number of nucleated cells in each sample was estimated by amplification of reference gene primers within the assay. To quantify the absolute abundance of each unique TCRbeta CDR3 rearrangement, sequence reads were collapsed and filtered. For each sample, productive Simpson clonality was calculated by taking the square root of Simpson's diversity index across productive rearrangements. TCRdb took over this immuneACCESS table, retaining in-frame rearrangements with V and J assigned. Such tables are incomplete; in checked studies, under half of the missing clones stem from an unresolved V gene, and the remainder is unexplained. The D gene and trimming were derived from the DNA, and the V and J assignments and clone size from that table. For this sample there are about 210,000 clones; about 80% appear just once. Roughly 7% of the sample goes to the ten largest clones.

The receptor chain draws on TRBV3-1 (or the pseudogene TRBV3-2) and TRBJ1-1; 7 central bases correspond to TRBD1. Material: peripheral blood. This TCR came from an elderly woman with COVID-19, enrolled during active disease. The CDR3 reads as follows: CASSHPRQGGTFF. Here is the DNA: TGTGCCAGCAGCCATCCTAGACAGGGTGGGACTTTCTTT.